This T cell receptor (beta chain) came from a study of OX40 agonist ivuxolimab in advanced cancers. Across the whole study: Treatment received earlier with anti-PD-1, anti-PD-L1 or anti-CTLA-4 agents was allowed, and under 50% had some.

Blood was sampled at baseline, cycle 4 day 1, and cycle 7 day 1. Study-wide findings and caveats: Among the nonresponders, some also had low normalized T-cell clonal expansion.

As regards this clone: The antigen remains undetermined.

TCRdb keeps only in-frame clones here, not all; method: immunoSEQ multiplex PCR. The table records some 28,000 clones, less than 95% of them present only once. Specimen: CD4+ or CD8+ T cells sorted from blood, collected in a trial of the OX40 agonist ivuxolimab. The clonotype comes from an adult with an advanced solid tumor such as melanoma, head and neck, liver or kidney cancer.

The CDR3 nucleotides read TGTGCCAGCAGCCTAGGGGCCCCCAGCGGGGCTTGGGGTGGGACCCAGTACTTC. Amino acid sequence: CASSLGAPSGAWGGTQYF. The chain has TRBV9 and TRBJ2-5, with 7 bases aligning to TRBD2. The CDR3 length is 18 residues. J lost 7 bases, V lost 4 bases, and 22 bases had no gene match. The germline gives CDR1 SGDLS, CDR2 YYNGEE.